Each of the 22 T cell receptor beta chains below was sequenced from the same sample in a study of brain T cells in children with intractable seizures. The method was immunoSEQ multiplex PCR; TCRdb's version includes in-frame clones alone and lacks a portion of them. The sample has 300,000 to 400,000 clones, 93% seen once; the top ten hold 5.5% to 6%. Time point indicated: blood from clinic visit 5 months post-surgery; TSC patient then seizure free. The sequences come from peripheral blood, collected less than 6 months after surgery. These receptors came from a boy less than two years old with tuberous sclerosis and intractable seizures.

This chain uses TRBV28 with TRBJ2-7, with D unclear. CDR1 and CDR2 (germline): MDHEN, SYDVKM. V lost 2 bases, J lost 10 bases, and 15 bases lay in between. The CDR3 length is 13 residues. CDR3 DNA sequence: TGTGCCAGCAGTTTAAAACAGATTACGGATCAGTACTTC. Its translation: CASSLKQITDQYF.

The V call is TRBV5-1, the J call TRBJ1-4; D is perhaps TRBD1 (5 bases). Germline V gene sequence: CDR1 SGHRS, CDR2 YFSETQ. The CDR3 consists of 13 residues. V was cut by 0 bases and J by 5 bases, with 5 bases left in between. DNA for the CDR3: TGCGCCAGCAGCTTGGGGACAAATGAAAAACTGTTTTTT. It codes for CASSLGTNEKLFF. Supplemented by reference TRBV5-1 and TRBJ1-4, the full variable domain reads KAGVTQTPRYLIKTRGQQVTLSCSPISGHRSVSWYQQTPGQGLQFLFEYFSETQRNKGNFPGRFSGRQFSNSRSEMNVSTLELGDSALYLCASSLGTNEKLFFGSGTQLSVL.

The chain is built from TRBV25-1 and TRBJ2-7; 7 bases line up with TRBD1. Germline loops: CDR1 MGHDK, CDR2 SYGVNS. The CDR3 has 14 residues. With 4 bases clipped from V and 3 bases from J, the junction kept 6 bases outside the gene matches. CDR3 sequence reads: CASSAAGTDYEQYF. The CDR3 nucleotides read TGTGCCAGCAGTGCCGCCGGGACAGACTACGAGCAGTACTTC.

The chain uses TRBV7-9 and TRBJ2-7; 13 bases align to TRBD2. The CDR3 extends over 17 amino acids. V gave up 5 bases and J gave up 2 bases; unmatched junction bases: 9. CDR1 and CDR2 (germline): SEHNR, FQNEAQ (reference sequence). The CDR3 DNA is TGTGCCAGCAGCCTAGGCGGCGGGACTAGCGGGGCCTACGAGCAGTACTTC. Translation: CASSLGGGTSGAYEQYF.

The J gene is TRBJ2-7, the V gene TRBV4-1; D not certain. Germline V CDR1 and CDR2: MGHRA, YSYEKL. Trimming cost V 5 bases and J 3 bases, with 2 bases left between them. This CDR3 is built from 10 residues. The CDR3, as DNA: TGCGCCAGCAGCTTCTACGAGCAGTACTTC. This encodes CASSFYEQYF.

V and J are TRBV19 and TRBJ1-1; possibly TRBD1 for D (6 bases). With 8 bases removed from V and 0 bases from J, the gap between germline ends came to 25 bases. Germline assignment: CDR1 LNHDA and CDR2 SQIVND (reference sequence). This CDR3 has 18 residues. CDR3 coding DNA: TGTGCCAGTTCCCCTCCGAGGGGGACCGAGAGGATGAACACTGAAGCTTTCTTT. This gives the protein CASSPPRGTERMNTEAFF.

For the CDR3, the DNA is TGTGCCAGCAGTTTAGGAGGGGGGTACGACACTGAAGCTTTCTTT. It encodes CASSLGGGYDTEAFF. The chain carries TRBV28 and TRBJ1-1, with D possibly being TRBD1 (6 bases). Germline V CDR1 and CDR2: MDHEN, SYDVKM. The CDR3 contains 15 residues. V was trimmed by 2 bases and J by 3 bases, leaving 13 bases between them.

CDR3 DNA sequence: TGTGCCAGCAGTCATCCCCTAACAGGTAGCACCTACAATGAGCAGTTCTTC. Translated: CASSHPLTGSTYNEQFF. The chain carries TRBV6-6 and TRBJ2-1, with D possibly TRBD1 on 5 matching bases. Germline CDR1 is MNHNY and CDR2 is SVGAGI (reference sequence). The CDR3 runs to 17 residues. The V gene lost 5 bases and the J gene lost 2 bases, with 19 bases spanning the gap.

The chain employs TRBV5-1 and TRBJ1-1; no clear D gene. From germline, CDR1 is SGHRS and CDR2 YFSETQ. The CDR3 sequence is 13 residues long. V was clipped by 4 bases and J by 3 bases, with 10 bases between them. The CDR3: CASSTDRDTEAFF. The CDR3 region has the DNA TGCGCCAGCAGCACGGACCGGGACACTGAAGCTTTCTTT.

The CDR3 DNA follows: TGTGCCAGCAGCGTAGAGGAGTATAACTATGGCTACACCTTC. It translates to CASSVEEYNYGYTF. V gene TRBV9 combines with J gene TRBJ1-2; no clear D gene. V shed 0 bases and J shed 1 base, with 7 bases lying between them. Germline values: CDR1 SGDLS, CDR2 YYNGEE. This CDR3 is built from 14 residues.

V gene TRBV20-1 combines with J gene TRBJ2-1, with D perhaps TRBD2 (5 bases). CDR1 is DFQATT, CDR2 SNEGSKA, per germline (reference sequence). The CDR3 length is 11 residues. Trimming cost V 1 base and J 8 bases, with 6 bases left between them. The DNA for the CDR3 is TGCAGTGCTAGAGGGGAGTATGAGCAGTTCTTC. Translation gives CSARGEYEQFF.

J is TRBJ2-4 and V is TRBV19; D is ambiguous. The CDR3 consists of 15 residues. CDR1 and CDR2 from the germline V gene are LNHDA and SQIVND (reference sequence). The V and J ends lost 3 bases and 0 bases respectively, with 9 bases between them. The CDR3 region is CASSILGLAKNIQYF. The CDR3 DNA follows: TGTGCCAGTAGTATCTTAGGGTTAGCCAAAAACATTCAGTACTTC.

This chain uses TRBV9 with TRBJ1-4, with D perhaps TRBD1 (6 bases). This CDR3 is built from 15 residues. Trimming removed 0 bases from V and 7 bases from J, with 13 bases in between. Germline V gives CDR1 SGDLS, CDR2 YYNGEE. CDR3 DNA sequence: TGTGCCAGCAGCGTAGCTACAGGGCCCTTTGAAAAACTGTTTTTT. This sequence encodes CASSVATGPFEKLFF.

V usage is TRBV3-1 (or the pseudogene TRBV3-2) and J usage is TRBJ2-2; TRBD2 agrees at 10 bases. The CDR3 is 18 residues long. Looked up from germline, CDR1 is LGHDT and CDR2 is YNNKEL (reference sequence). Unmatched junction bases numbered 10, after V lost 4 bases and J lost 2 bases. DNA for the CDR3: TGTGCCAGCAGCCTACCGAGGACTAGCGGTTTAAACACCGGGGAGCTGTTTTTT. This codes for CASSLPRTSGLNTGELFF.

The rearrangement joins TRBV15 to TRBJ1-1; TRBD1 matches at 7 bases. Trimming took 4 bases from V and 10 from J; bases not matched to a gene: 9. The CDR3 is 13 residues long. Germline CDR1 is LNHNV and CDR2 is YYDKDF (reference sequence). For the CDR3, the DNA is TGTGCCACCAGCAAAGACAGGGTCATCGTAGCTTTCTTT. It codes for CATSKDRVIVAFF.

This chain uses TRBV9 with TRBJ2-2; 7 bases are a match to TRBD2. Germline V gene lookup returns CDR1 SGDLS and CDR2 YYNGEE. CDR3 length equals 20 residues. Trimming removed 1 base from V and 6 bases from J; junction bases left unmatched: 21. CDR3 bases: TGTGCCAGCAGCGTATCGGGTGTGGGGGGAGGGCCTTATATCGCCGGGGAGCTGTTTTTT. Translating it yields CASSVSGVGGGPYIAGELFF.

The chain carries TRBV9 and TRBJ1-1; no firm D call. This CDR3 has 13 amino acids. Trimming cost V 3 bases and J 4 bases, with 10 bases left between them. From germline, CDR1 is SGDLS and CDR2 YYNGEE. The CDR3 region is CASSGNGGTEAFF. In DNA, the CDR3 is TGTGCCAGCAGCGGCAATGGCGGCACTGAAGCTTTCTTT.

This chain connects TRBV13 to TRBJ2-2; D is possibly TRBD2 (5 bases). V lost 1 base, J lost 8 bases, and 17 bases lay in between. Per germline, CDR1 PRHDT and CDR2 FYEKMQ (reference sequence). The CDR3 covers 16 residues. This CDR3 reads CASSLVLASTAGELFF. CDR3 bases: TGTGCCAGCAGCTTAGTCCTAGCTTCCACTGCGGGGGAGCTGTTTTTT.

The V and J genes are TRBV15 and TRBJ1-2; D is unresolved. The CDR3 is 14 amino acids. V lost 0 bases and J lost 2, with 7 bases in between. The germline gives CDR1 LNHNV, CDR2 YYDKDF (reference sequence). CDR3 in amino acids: CATSRDWANYGYTF. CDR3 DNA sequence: TGTGCCACCAGCAGAGATTGGGCAAACTATGGCTACACCTTC.

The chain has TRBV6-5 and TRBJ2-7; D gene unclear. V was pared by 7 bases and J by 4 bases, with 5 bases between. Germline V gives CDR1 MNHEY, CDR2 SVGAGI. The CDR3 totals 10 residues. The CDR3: CASMSYEQYF. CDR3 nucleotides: TGTGCCAGCATGAGTTACGAGCAGTACTTC.

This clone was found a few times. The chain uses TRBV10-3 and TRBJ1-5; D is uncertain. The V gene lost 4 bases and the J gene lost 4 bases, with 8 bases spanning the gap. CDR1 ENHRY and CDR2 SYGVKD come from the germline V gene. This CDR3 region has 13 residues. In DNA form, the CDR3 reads TGTGCCATCAGTGCGGGCGGGAATCAGCCCCAGCATTTT. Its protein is CAISAGGNQPQHF.

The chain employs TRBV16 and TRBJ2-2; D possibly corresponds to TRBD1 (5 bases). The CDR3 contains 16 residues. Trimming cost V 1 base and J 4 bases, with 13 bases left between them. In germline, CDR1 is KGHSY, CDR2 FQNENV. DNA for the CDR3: TGTGCCAGCAGCCAATATCCCAGGGCGGCCACCGGGGAGCTGTTTTTT. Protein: CASSQYPRAATGELFF.